This is a list of T cell receptor beta chains from one sample in a study of early T cells in non-severe SARS-CoV-2 infection. TCRdb itself ran the 5' RACE reads through MiXCR, one entry per CDR3 protein. The repertoire holds roughly 88,000 distinct CDR3 sequences, less than 15% seen once, with 5% to 7% in the top ten. The sequenced sample was whole blood. The receptors stem from an adult who was a healthcare worker with PCR-confirmed SARS-CoV-2 infection or an uninfected control (not recorded which). CDR3s leave out the opening cysteine and the closing phenylalanine or tryptophan.

j_call v_call cdr3_aa
TRBJ1-1 TRBV29-1 SVEDNASSTEAF
TRBJ1-2 TRBV12-3/TRBV12-4 ASSSTTGRNSYYGYT
TRBJ2-7 TRBV6-6 ASSDRAPDYEQY
TRBJ2-3 TRBV6-2/TRBV6-3 ASSDLRGRMGDTQY
TRBJ1-1 TRBV2 ASSVSGDTEAF
TRBJ2-5 TRBV14 ASSQGASGGYETQY
TRBJ2-4 TRBV20-1 SARIPRGAGNIQY
TRBJ2-2 TRBV19 ASSKTGSNTGELF
TRBJ2-1 TRBV9 ASSVEGSYNEQF
TRBJ1-4 TRBV3-1 ASSQEGQPNEKLF
TRBJ1-2 TRBV2 ASRPNYGYT
TRBJ1-1 TRBV7-9 ASSLRGADGTEAF
TRBJ2-1 TRBV10-2 ASTRTSGVYNEQF
TRBJ2-2 TRBV5-8 ASSLIHQALRELF
TRBJ1-5 TRBV12-3/TRBV12-4 ASSLSGVPSNQPQH
TRBJ2-3 TRBV7-9 ASLTTGPGDTQY
TRBJ1-2 TRBV6-2/TRBV6-3 ASSYSNTGYYGYT
TRBJ2-2 TRBV11-3 ASSLMVGELF
TRBJ1-2 TRBV28 ASSLWGVNYGYT
TRBJ2-1 TRBV11-2 ASSPQSYNEQF
TRBJ1-3 TRBV28 ASSLWASSGNTIY
TRBJ2-1 TRBV2 ASVRWSEQF
TRBJ1-2 TRBV21-1 ASSNRQRDGYT
TRBJ1-2 TRBV11-3 ASSTTGNYGYT
TRBJ1-2 TRBV6-1 ASSGYYGYT
TRBJ2-1 TRBV28 ASRPGQGHNSQF
TRBJ2-1 TRBV6-5 ASSVTGSSYNEQF
TRBJ1-3 TRBV20-1 SARAGLLFGNTIY
TRBJ2-3 TRBV6-4 ASSDHRTGDGIDTQY
TRBJ1-2 TRBV6-5 ASSYSTGAYGYT